A selection of T cell receptor beta chains follows, all from one sample in a study of cytomegalovirus exposure and HLA in healthy donors. Method: immunoSEQ multiplex PCR; TCRdb's copy keeps in-frame clones and lacks some. Among fewer than 250,000 clones listed, nearly 80% were seen once. Sequencing was carried out using PBMCs. Source of these receptors: a male donor in good health and CMV-seronegative. CDR3s include the opening cysteine and the closing phenylalanine or tryptophan. A D gene is named only where the DNA matches it firmly. Size tells how often a clone was seen (once, few, many) or the class of an expanded clone, and some rows leave it out.

clone size	V gene	J gene	D gene	CDR3 DNA	CDR3 protein
.	TRBV6-6	TRBJ2-1	.	TGTGCCAGCAGTTCCCAGGCTGCCAATGAGCAGTTCTTC	CASSSQAANEQFF
few	TRBV15	TRBJ1-5	.	TGTGCCACCGGAAAAGCGGGATCCCAGCATTTT	CATGKAGSQHF
.	TRBV7-3	TRBJ2-1	.	TGTGCCAGCAGCTTAAGCCGTTCAGCCTACAATGAGCAGTTCTTC	CASSLSRSAYNEQFF
.	TRBV10-3	TRBJ2-3	.	TGTGCCATCAGTGAGAACAGGGACACAGATACGCAGTATTTT	CAISENRDTDTQYF
.	TRBV5-5	TRBJ2-7	TRBD2	TGTGCCAGCACTCATCGACTAGCGGGAACTGTCTCCTACGAGCAGTACTTC	CASTHRLAGTVSYEQYF
.	TRBV6-5	TRBJ2-7	TRBD1	TGTGCCAGCAGTAACGACAGGGGCACCTACGAGCAGTACTTC	CASSNDRGTYEQYF
.	TRBV6-5	TRBJ2-7	TRBD2	TGTGCCAGCAGCCCCACTAGCGGCTTGTACGAGCAGTACTTC	CASSPTSGLYEQYF
.	TRBV7-9	TRBJ1-4	.	TGTGCCAGCAGCCCGCCGGGTCTAGGTAATGAAAAACTGTTTTTT	CASSPPGLGNEKLFF
.	TRBV5-1	TRBJ2-7	TRBD2	TGCGCCAGCAGTCCGGGAGGGATAACCCCGAACGAGCAGTACTTC	CASSPGGITPNEQYF
.	TRBV14	TRBJ1-2	.	TGTGCCAGCAGCCCTCACAGGGCCTCCCGGGACACTCGCTATGGCTACACCTTC	CASSPHRASRDTRYGYTF
.	TRBV6-5	TRBJ1-2	TRBD1	TGTGCCAGCAGGGGGACAGAATTATATGGCTACACCTTC	CASRGTELYGYTF
.	TRBV5-1	TRBJ1-1	TRBD1	TGCGCCAGCAGCCCTGCGCCGATGAGGACAGGAACTGAAGCTTTCTTT	CASSPAPMRTGTEAFF
.	TRBV6-5	TRBJ2-1	TRBD2	TGTGCCAGCACCCAACGGGGGGGCCTTTACAATGAGCAGTTCTTC	CASTQRGGLYNEQFF
.	TRBV9	TRBJ2-7	.	TGTGCCAGCAGCGTTAGGAGGATTCCTCCATCCTACGAGCAGTACTTC	CASSVRRIPPSYEQYF
.	TRBV10-3	TRBJ2-7	.	TGTGCCATCAGTGCCACTCCCGGGTACGAGCAGTACTTC	CAISATPGYEQYF